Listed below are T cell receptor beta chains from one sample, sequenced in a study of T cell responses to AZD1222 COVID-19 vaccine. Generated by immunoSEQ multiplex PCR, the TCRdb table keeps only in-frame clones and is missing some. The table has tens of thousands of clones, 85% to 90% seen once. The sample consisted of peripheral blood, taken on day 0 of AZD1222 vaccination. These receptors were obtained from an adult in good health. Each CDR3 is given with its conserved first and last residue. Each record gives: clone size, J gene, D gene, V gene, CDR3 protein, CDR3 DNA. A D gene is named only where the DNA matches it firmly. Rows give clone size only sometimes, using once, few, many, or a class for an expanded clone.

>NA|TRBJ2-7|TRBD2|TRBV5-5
CASSPLAGAYEQYF
TGTGCCAGCAGCCCCCTAGCGGGGGCCTACGAGCAGTACTTC
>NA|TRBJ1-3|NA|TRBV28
CASSRPGGPGNTIYF
TGTGCCAGCAGTCGACCTGGGGGCCCAGGAAACACCATATATTTT
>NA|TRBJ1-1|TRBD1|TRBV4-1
CASSPSPDRDTEAFF
TGCGCCAGCAGCCCCTCCCCCGACAGGGACACTGAAGCTTTCTTT
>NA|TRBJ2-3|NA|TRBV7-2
CASSLVRGLSTDTQYF
TGTGCCAGCAGCTTAGTCCGTGGCTTATCCACAGATACGCAGTATTTT
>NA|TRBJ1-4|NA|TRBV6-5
CASSKQRGGEKLFF
TGTGCCAGCAGTAAACAAAGGGGTGGGGAAAAACTGTTTTTT
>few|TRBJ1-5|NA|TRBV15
CATSRERAGQSNQPQHF
TGTGCCACCAGCAGAGAACGGGCAGGTCAGAGCAATCAGCCCCAGCATTTT
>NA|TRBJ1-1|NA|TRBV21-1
CASSKKWMVLVGSDTEAFF
TGTGCCAGCAGCAAAAAATGGATGGTCTTGGTGGGGTCTGACACTGAAGCTTTCTTT
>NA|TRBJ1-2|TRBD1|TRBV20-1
CSASYQDRVSIRGYGYTF
TGCAGTGCTAGTTATCAGGACAGGGTGTCAATACGTGGGTATGGCTACACCTTC
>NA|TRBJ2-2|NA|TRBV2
CASSGQGTGELFF
TGTGCCAGCAGTGGACAAGGCACCGGGGAGCTGTTTTTT
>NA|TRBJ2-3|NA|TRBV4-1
CASSPDGDTQYF
TGCGCCAGCAGCCCGGACGGAGATACGCAGTATTTT
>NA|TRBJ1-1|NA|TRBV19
CASSIEAGSSNTEAFF
TGTGCCAGTAGTATAGAGGCAGGTAGTTCGAACACTGAAGCTTTCTTT
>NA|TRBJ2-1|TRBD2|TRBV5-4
CASGETSGRNEQFF
TGTGCCAGCGGGGAGACTAGCGGGAGGAATGAGCAGTTCTTC